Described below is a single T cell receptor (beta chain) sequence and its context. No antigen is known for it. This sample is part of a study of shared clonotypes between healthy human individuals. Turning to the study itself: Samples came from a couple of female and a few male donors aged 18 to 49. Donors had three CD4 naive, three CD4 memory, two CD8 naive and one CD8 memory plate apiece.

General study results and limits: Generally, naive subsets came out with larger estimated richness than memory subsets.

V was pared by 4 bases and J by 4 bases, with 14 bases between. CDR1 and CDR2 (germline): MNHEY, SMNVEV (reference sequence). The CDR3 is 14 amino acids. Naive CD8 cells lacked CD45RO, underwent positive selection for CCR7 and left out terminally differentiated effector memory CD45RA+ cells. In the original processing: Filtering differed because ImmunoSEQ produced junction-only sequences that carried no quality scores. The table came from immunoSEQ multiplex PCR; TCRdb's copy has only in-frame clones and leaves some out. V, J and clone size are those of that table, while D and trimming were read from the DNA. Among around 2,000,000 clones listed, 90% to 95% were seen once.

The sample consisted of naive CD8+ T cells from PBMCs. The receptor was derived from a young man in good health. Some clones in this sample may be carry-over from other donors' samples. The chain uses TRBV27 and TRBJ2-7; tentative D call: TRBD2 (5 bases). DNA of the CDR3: TGTGCCAGCAGTTCGCACTTCGGGAAATACGAGCAGTACTTC. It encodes CASSSHFGKYEQYF.